This TCR beta chain was obtained from a study of identical twins. Study outcomes and limitations: Beta out-of-frame sequences showed weaker excess twin sharing.

This clonotype occurred a few times. Its specificity is not known. The junction had 7 bases not matched to a gene; V was cut back by 5 bases and J by 3 bases. CDR3 length: 15 residues. Per the germline V gene, CDR1 is SGHTA and CDR2 is FQGNSA. Each CDR3 protein is one row after TCRdb ran MiXCR on the 5' RACE reads. The table shows about 280,000 distinct CDR3 sequences, with roughly 8.6% occurring only once. Separately, the same data were catalogued under a study of yellow fever vaccine responses in identical twins.

The sequenced material came from memory (CD45RO+) T cells sorted from blood. The chain has TRBV7-2 and TRBJ2-3; 8 positions match TRBD2. The sequence derives from a woman aged 18-30 years in good health. CDR3 protein: CASSRGAGGTDTQYF. In nucleotides, the CDR3 is TGTGCCAGCAGCCGGGGGGCGGGGGGTACAGATACGCAGTATTTT.